The entry below describes one T cell receptor (beta chain). Its antigen specificity is not known. One base away there is no much larger clone; base qualities are not given. CD4+ T cells from unexposed donors were collected before the COVID-19 pandemic (2011-2018). Naive and memory CD4+ T cells were separated from cryopreserved PBMCs by first enriching for CD4 and then performing EasySep naive CD4+ T cell enrichment. Leukapheresis product for the unexposed donors was purchased commercially. Ficoll-Paque PLUS gradient centrifugation was used to isolate PBMCs from leukapheresis product or whole blood. PBMCs were either used fresh in the expansion assay or cryopreserved at -140 degrees C. The QIAamp Micro DNA Kit was used to extract genomic DNA from the CD4+ T cells. The entry originates in a study of CD4 T cells in relation to SARS-CoV-2 and coronaviruses (dated by TCRdb to about 2021). With respect to the entire study: Using patient-derived lymphoblastoid cell lines, the shared crossreactive spike epitopes were mapped to their HLA restriction. The Adaptive Biotechnologies TCR-sequencing kit was used to sequence samples from a few pre-COVID donors and the naive versus memory experiments, whereas other data were Illumina-based. A different TCR-beta assay, based on Illumina, was used to sequence expansion assays from other donors in the study. Memory CD4+ T cell crossreactivity between SARS-CoV-2 and common cold coronavirus spike proteins was assessed at the TCR clonotype level in the study.

Deep-resolution immunoSEQ TCR-beta sequencing was performed on DNA from uncultured naive and memory CD4+ T cells. In the authors' own workflow: During preprocessing, nonproductive sequences were removed, along with CDR3s that did not begin with C, did not end with F or W, or were shorter than 7 amino acids. Cultured and uncultured naive and memory CD4+ repertoires were searched for CDR3s previously identified as spike- and CEF-reactive. Pairwise Levenshtein distance, computed with the stringdist R package after three terminal residues were trimmed from each end, was used as the measure of CDR3 homology. The table was pulled from immuneACCESS by TCRdb, which kept in-frame rearrangements only. Such tables lose some clones; where checked, under half of the loss comes from unresolved V genes, and the rest has no known cause. Clone size and the V and J calls come from that table; the DNA yielded D and trimming. The sample table shows under 70,000 clones, and 86% are seen once. Under 1.5% of the sample belongs to the ten largest clones.

Per the germline V gene (reference sequence), MNHEY is the CDR1 and SMNVEV is the CDR2. V and J lose 5 bases and 6 bases, and a span of 16 bases separates them. From the cysteine through the phenylalanine, the CDR3 covers 15 amino acids. The entry retains the CDR3 DNA only, 45 bases that are in frame from base 1. The paper as a whole reports these results and caveats: Small numbers of patients and of tested TCRs were a limitation of the study. No donor contributed both pre-pandemic and post-infection samples, which limited tracing the source of pre-existing responses. Sequencing of naive versus memory cells indicated that the assay detects memory recall responses, not primary responses primed during culture. Approximately 61% of donors had memory CD4+ clonotypes that crossrecognized SARS-CoV-2 and at least one common cold coronavirus spike. Crossreactivity analysis centred on spike protein, so crossreactivity against other viral proteins was not assessed. Compared with monoreactive clones, crossreactive clones had significantly weaker SARS-CoV-2-driven expansion, a result consistent with antigenic imprinting.

The source is a human donor in good health. In this chain, TRBV27 is recombined with TRBJ2-2; the D segment could be TRBD1, given 8 matching bases. Sequencing was done on a sample of memory CD4+ T cells from PBMCs. The intended sense of this specimen's cell subset or site label: memory (non-naive) CD4+ T cells. Here is the DNA: TGTGCCAGCAGTCGGAAAACAGGGGGGGCCGGGGAGCTGTTTTTT. This sequence encodes CASSRKTGGAGELFF.